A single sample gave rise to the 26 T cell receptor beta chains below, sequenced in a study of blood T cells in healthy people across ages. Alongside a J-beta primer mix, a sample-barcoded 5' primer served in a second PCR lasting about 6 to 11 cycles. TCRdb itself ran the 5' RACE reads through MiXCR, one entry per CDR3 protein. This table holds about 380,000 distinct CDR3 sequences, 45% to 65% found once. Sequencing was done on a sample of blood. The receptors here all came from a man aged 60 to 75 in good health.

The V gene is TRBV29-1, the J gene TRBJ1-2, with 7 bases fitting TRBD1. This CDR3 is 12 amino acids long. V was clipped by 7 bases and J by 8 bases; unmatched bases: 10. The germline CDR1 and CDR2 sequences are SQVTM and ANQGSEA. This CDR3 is CSARQGAEGYTF. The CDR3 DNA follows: TGCAGCGCTCGACAGGGCGCCGAAGGCTACACCTTC. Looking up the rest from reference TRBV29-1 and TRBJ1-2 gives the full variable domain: SAVISQKPSRDICQRGTSLTIQCQVDSQVTMMFWYRQQPGQSLTLIATANQGSEATYESGFVIDKFPISRPNLTFSTLTVSNMSPEDSSIYLCSARQGAEGYTFGSGTRLTVV.

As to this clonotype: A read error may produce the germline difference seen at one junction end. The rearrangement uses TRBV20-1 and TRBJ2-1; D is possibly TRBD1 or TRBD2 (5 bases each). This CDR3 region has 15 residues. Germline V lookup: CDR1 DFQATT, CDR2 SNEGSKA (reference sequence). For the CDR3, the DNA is TGCGGTGCTAGAGATCCTCTATCTGGGGGCAATGAGCAGTTCTTC. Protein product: CGARDPLSGGNEQFF.

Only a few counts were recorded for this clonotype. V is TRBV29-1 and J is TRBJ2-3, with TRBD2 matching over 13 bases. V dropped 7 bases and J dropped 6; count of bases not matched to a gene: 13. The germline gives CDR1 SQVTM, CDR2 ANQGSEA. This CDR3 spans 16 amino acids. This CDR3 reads CSGSTGTSGKGDTQYF. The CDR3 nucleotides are TGCAGCGGCTCGACCGGGACTAGCGGGAAGGGGGATACGCAGTATTTT.

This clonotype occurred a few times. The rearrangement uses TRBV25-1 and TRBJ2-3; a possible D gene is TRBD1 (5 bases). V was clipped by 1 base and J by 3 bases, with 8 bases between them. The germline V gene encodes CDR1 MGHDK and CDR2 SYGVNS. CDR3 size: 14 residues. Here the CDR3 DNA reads TGTGCCAGCAGTGAATGGGGCCGTACAGATACGCAGTATTTT. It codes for CASSEWGRTDTQYF.

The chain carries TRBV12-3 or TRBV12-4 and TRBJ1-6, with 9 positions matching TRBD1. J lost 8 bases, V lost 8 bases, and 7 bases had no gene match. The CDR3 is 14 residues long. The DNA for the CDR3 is TGTGCCAGCGGCAACAGGGGGCTGGATTCACCCCTCCACTTT. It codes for CASGNRGLDSPLHF.

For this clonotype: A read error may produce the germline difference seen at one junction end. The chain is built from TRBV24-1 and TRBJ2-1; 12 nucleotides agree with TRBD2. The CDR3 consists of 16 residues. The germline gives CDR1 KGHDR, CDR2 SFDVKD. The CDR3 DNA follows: TGTGCCGCCAGTGATCCGGGACTAGCGGGTGGGAATGAGCAGTTCTTC. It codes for CAASDPGLAGGNEQFF.

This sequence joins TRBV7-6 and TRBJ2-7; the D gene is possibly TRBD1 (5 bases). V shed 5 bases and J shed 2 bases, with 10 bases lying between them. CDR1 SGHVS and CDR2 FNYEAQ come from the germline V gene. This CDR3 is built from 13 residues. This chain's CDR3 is CASSAQDTYEQYF. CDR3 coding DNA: TGTGCCAGCAGCGCCCAGGACACCTACGAGCAGTACTTC.

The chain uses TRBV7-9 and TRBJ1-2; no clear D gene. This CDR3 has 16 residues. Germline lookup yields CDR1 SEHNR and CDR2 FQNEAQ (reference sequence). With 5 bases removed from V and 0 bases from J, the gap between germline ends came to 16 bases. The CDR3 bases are TGTGCCAGCAGCCCGGAATCGAGCCAGCCTAACTATGGCTACACCTTC. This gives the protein CASSPESSQPNYGYTF. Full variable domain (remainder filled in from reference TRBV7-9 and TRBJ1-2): DTGVSQNPRHKITKRGQNVTFRCDPISEHNRLYWYRQTLGQGPEFLTYFQNEAQLEKSRLLSDRFSAERPKGSFSTLEIQRTEQGDSAMYLCASSPESSQPNYGYTFGSGTRLTVV.

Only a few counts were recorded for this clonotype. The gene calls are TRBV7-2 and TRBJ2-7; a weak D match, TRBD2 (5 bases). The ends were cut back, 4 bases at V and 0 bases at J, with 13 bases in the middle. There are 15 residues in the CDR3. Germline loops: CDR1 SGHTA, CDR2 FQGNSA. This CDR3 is CASSSYQRSSYEQYF. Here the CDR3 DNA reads TGTGCCAGCAGCTCCTACCAGCGGAGCTCCTACGAGCAGTACTTC.

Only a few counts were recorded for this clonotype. CDR3 region: CASSPRRQSYEQYF. The CDR3 DNA is TGTGCCAGCAGCCCCCGTCGGCAGTCCTACGAGCAGTACTTC. The chain links TRBV27 to TRBJ2-7, with D unclear. This CDR3 region has 14 residues. Trimming removed 6 bases from V and 1 base from J, with 13 bases in between. Germline V gives CDR1 MNHEY, CDR2 SMNVEV (reference sequence).

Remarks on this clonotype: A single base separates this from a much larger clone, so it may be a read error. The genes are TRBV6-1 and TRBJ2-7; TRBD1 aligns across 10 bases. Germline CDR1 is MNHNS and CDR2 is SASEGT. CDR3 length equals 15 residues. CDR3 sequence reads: CASSGQGARMYERYF. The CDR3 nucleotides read TGTGCCAGCAGTGGACAGGGGGCGCGAATGTACGAGCGGTACTTC.

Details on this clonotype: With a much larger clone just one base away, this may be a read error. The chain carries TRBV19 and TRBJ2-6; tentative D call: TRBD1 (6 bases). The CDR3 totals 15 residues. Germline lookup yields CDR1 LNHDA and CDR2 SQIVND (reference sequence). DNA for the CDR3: TGTGCCAGTAGTCAGGGGCTATCTGGGGTCAACGTCCTGACTTTC. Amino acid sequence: CASSQGLSGVNVLTF.

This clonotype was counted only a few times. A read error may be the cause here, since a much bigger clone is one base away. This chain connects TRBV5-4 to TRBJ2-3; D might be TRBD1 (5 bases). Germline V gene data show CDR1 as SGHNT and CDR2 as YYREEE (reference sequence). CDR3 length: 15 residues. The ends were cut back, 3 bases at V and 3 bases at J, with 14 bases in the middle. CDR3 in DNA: TGTGCCAGCAGCTGGGAATCAAGGGGTACAGATACGCAGTATTTT. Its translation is CASSWESRGTDTQYF.

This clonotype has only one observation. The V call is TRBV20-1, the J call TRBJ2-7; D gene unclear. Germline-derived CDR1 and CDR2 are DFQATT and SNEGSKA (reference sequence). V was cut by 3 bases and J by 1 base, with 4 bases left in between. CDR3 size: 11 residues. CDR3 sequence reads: CSASLSYEQYF. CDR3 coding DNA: TGCAGTGCTAGTCTTTCCTACGAGCAGTACTTC.

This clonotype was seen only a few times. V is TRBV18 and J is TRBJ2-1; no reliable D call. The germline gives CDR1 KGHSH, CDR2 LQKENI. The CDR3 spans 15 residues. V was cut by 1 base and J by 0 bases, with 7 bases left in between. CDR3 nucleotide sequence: TGTGCCAGCTCACCACTAGCACACTCCTACAATGAGCAGTTCTTC. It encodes CASSPLAHSYNEQFF.

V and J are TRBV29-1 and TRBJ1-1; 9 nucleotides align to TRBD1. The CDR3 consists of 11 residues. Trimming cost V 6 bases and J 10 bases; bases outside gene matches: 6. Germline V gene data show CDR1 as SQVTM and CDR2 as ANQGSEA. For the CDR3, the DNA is TGCAGCGTATCGGACAGGGGTGGAGCTTTCTTT. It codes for CSVSDRGGAFF. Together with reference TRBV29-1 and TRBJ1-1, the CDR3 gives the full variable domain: SAVISQKPSRDICQRGTSLTIQCQVDSQVTMMFWYRQQPGQSLTLIATANQGSEATYESGFVIDKFPISRPNLTFSTLTVSNMSPEDSSIYLCSVSDRGGAFFGQGTRLTVV.

The CDR3 DNA reads TGTGCCAGCAGCTTAGTGGCCCTCCCCTACGAGCAGTACTTC. Amino acids: CASSLVALPYEQYF. The chain links TRBV13 to TRBJ2-4; D not certain. TRBJ2-7 matches the DNA end more closely, so the J call is doubtful. CDR3 length equals 14 residues. Germline V CDR1 and CDR2: PRHDT, FYEKMQ (reference sequence).

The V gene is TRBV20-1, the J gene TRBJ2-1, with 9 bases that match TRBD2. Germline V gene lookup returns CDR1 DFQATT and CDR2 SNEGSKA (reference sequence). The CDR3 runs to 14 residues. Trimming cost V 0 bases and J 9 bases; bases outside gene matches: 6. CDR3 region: CSAREGRGGREQFF. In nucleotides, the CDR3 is TGCAGTGCTAGAGAGGGGCGGGGGGGCCGTGAGCAGTTCTTC.

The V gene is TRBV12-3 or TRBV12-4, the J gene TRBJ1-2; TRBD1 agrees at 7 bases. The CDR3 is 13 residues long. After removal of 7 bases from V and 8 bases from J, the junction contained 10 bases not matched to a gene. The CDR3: CASTRTGEEGYTF. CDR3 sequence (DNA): TGTGCCAGCACTCGAACAGGGGAAGAAGGCTACACCTTC.

Here the CDR3 DNA reads TGTGCCAGCAGTTTAAGAACTAGCGGTAGATATGAGCAGTTCTTC. Amino acid sequence: CASSLRTSGRYEQFF. The chain has TRBV27 and TRBJ2-1; 8 bases are a match to TRBD2. J was trimmed by 8 bases and V by 2 bases; bases with no gene match: 8. Germline CDR1 MNHEY, CDR2 SMNVEV (reference sequence). The CDR3 length is 15 residues.

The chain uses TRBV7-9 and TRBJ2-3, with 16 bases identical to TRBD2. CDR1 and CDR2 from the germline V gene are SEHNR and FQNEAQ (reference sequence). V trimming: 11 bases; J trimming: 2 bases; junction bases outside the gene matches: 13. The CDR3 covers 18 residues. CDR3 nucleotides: TGTGCCGGCAACGATGCCGGGACTAGCGGGAGGGCCACAGATACGCAGTATTTT. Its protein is CAGNDAGTSGRATDTQYF.

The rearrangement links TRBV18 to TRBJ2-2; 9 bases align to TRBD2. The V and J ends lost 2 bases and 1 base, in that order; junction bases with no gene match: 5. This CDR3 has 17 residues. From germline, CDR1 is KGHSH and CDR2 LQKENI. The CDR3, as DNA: TGTGCCAGCTCACCAAGGTCTAGCGGGATGAACACCGGGGAGCTGTTTTTT. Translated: CASSPRSSGMNTGELFF.

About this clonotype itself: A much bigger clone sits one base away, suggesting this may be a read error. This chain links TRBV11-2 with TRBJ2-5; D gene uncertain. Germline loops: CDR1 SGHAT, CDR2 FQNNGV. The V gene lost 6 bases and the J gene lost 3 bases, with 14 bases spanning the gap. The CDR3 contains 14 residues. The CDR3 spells CASSSAVGKETQYF. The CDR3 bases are TGTGCCAGCAGTTCTGCAGTAGGGAAAGAGACCCAGTACTTC.

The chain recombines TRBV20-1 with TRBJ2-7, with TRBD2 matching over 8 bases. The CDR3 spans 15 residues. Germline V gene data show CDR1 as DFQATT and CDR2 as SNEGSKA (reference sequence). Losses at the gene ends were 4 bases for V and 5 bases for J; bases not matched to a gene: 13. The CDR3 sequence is CSATSSGSILDEQYF. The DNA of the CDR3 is TGCAGTGCTACCTCCAGCGGGAGTATTTTAGACGAGCAGTACTTC.

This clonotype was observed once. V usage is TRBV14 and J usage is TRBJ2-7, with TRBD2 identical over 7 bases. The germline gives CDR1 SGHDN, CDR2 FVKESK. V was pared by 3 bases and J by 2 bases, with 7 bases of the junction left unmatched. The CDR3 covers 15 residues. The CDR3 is CASSQGGGKTYEQYF. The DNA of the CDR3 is TGTGCCAGCAGCCAGGGGGGAGGGAAGACCTACGAGCAGTACTTC.

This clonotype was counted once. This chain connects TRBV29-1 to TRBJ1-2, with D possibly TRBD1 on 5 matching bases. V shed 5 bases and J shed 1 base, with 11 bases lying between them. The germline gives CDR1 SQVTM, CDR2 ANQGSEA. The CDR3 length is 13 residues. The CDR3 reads CSVTGQGNYGYTF. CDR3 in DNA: TGCAGCGTTACGGGGCAGGGTAACTATGGCTACACCTTC. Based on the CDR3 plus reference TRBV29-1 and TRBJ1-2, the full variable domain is SAVISQKPSRDICQRGTSLTIQCQVDSQVTMMFWYRQQPGQSLTLIATANQGSEATYESGFVIDKFPISRPNLTFSTLTVSNMSPEDSSIYLCSVTGQGNYGYTFGSGTRLTVV.